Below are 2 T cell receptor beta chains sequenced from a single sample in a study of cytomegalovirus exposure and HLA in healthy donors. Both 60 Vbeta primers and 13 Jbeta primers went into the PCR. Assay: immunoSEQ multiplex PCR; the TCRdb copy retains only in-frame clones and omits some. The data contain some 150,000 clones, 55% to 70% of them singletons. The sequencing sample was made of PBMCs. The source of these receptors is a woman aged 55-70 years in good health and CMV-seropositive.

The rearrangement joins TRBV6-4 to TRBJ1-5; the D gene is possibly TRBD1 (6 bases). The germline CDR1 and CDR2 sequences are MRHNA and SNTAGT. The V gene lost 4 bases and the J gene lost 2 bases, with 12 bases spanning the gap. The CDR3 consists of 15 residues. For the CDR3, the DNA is TGTGCCAGCAGTGCTAATCCAGGGGGCAATCAGCCCCAGCATTTT. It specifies CASSANPGGNQPQHF.

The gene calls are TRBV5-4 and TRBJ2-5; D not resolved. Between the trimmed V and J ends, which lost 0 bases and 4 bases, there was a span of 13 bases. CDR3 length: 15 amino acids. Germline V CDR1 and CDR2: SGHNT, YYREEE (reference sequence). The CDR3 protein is CASSLASYAGETQYF. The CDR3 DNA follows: TGTGCCAGCAGCTTGGCCTCTTACGCCGGAGAGACCCAGTACTTC.